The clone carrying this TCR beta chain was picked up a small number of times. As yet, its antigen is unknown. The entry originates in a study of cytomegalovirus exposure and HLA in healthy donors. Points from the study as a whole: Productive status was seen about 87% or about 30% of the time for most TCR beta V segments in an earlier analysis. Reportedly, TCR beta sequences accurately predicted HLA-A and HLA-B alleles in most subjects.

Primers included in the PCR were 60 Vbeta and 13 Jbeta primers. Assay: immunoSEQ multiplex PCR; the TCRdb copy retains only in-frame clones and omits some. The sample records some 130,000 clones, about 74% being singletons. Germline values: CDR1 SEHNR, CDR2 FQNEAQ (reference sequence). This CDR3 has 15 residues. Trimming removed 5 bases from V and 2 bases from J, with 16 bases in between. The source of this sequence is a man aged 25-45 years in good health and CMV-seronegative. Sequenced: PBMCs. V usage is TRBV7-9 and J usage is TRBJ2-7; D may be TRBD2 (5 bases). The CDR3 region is CASSRGRLQPYEQYF. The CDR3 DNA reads TGTGCCAGCAGCCGGGGTCGGCTACAACCCTACGAGCAGTACTTC.